The clone carrying this TCR beta chain was found many times. Its cognate antigen is unknown. One junction end disagrees with the germline gene, perhaps due to a read error. 5'RACE generated cDNA with 10-nucleotide random UMIs. TCRdb processed the 5' RACE reads anew with MiXCR; each CDR3 protein has one entry. The table includes about 58,000 distinct CDR3 sequences, approximately 3.9% detected once. The data originate from a study of neurological immune-mediated disorders. Study conclusions and caveats: Falling below healthy controls, multiple sclerosis showed the least TCR clonal expansion, while HTLV-1-associated myelopathy showed the most.

The germline CDR1 and CDR2 sequences are SGHVS and FNYEAQ. This CDR3 contains 15 residues. The chain uses TRBV7-6 and TRBJ1-6, with D maybe TRBD1 (5 bases). The clonotype originates from a man aged 25-40 years with multiple sclerosis. Sample: PBMCs. The CDR3 coding sequence is TGTGCCAGCAGCTTAGCGGGCAGGGTGGATTCACCCCTCAACTTT. Protein product: CASSLAGRVDSPLNF.